This TCR beta chain was sequenced in a study of cytomegalovirus exposure and HLA in healthy donors. The PCR used 60 Vbeta and 13 Jbeta primers. Assay: immunoSEQ multiplex PCR; the TCRdb copy retains only in-frame clones and omits some. The sample carries approximately 100,000 clones, 81% recorded once. The CDR3 runs to 13 residues. Per germline, CDR1 LNHNV and CDR2 YYDKDF (reference sequence). Unmatched junction bases numbered 6, after V lost 7 bases and J lost 6 bases. The sequencing sample was made of PBMCs. The sequence came from a man aged 35-49 years in good health and CMV-seronegative. The chain joins TRBV15 to TRBJ2-4; 7 positions match TRBD1. For the CDR3, the DNA is TGTGCCACCAATTGGGCAGGGGGAAACATTCAGTACTTC. The encoded protein is CATNWAGGNIQYF.